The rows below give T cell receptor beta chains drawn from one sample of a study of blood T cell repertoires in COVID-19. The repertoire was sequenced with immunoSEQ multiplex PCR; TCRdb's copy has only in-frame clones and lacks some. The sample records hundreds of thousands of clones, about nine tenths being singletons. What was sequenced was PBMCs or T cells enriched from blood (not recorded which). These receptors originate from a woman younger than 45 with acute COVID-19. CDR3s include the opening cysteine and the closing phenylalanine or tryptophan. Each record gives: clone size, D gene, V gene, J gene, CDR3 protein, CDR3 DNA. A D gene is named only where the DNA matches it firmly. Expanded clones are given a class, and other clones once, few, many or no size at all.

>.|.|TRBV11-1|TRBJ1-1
CASSLAYSRNTEAFF
TGTGCCAGCAGCTTAGCGTACAGCCGGAACACTGAAGCTTTCTTT
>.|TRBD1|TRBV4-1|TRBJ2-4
CASSHPQGAAKNIQYF
TGCGCCAGCAGCCACCCACAGGGGGCAGCCAAAAACATTCAGTACTTC
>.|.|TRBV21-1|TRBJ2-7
CASSKGRAGGGAYEQYF
TGTGCCAGCAGCAAGGGGCGGGCGGGAGGTGGGGCCTACGAGCAGTACTTC
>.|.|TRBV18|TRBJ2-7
CASSRQVDYEQYF
TGTGCCAGCTCACGGCAGGTAGACTACGAGCAGTACTTC
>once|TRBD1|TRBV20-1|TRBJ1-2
CSASVYRGSRPGYTF
TGCAGTGCTAGTGTTTACAGGGGAAGTAGGCCTGGCTACACCTTC
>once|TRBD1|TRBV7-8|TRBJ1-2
CASSPPDRGPLRGYTF
TGTGCCAGCAGCCCTCCGGACAGGGGACCACTAAGGGGCTACACCTTC
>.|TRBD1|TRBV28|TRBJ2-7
CASRFGQGGYEQYF
TGTGCCAGCAGATTCGGACAGGGGGGCTACGAGCAGTACTTC
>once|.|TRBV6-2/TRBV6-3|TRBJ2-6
CASSLSGANVLTF
TGTGCCAGCAGTCTCTCTGGGGCCAACGTCCTGACTTTC
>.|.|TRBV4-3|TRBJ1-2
CASSQDSTGNYGYTF
TGCGCCAGCAGCCAAGATTCAACGGGGAACTATGGCTACACCTTC
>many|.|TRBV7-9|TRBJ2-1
CASSVTGTYLLNEQFF
TGTGCCAGCAGCGTGACCGGGACTTACTTGTTAAATGAGCAGTTCTTC
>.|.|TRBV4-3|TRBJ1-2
CASSQEGRFPYGYTF
TGCGCCAGCAGCCAAGAGGGCAGGTTCCCATATGGCTACACCTTC
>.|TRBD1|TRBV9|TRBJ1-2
CASSETGGWGYTF
TGTGCCAGCAGCGAGACAGGGGGCTGGGGCTACACCTTC
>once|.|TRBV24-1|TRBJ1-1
CAAPHFHRRMNTEAFF
TGTGCCGCACCCCATTTTCACAGAAGAATGAACACTGAAGCTTTCTTT
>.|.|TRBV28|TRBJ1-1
CASRPRWGEGEAFF
TGTGCCAGCAGGCCCCGTTGGGGGGAGGGTGAAGCTTTCTTT
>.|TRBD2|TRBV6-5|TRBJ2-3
CASSLAGDRTDTQYF
TGTGCCAGCAGTTTAGCGGGGGACCGCACAGATACGCAGTATTTT
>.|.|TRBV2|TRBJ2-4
CASTGTRNIQYF
TGTGCCAGCACCGGGACTCGAAACATTCAGTACTTC
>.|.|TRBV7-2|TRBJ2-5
CASSHTAGLQETQYF
TGTGCCAGCAGCCATACAGCGGGCCTCCAAGAGACCCAGTACTTC
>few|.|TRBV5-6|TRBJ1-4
CASSPTGINEKLFF
TGTGCCAGCAGCCCGACAGGAATTAATGAAAAACTGTTTTTT
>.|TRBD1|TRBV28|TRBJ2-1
CASSPRDRVVLEQFF
TGTGCCAGCAGTCCCCGGGACAGGGTGGTCCTTGAGCAGTTCTTC
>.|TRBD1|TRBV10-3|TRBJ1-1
CAIQRQGNTEAFF
TGTGCCATCCAAAGACAGGGCAACACTGAAGCTTTCTTT
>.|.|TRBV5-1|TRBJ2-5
CASSLADLETQYF
TGCGCCAGCAGCTTGGCGGACTTGGAGACCCAGTACTTC
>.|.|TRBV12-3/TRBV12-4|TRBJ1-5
CASGTEDQPQHF
TGTGCCAGCGGTACAGAAGATCAGCCCCAGCATTTT
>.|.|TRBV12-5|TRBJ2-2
CASGLDDARLNTGELFF
TGTGCTAGTGGTTTGGATGACGCCAGACTAAACACCGGGGAGCTGTTTTTT
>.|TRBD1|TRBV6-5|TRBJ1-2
CASSDWDREGYTF
TGTGCCAGCAGCGACTGGGACAGGGAAGGCTACACCTTC
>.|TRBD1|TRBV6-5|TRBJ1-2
CASSYSTGRYGYTF
TGTGCCAGCAGTTACTCGACAGGGCGCTATGGCTACACCTTC
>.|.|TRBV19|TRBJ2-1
CASRLREFPYNEQFF
TGTGCCAGTAGGCTTCGGGAATTCCCCTACAATGAGCAGTTCTTC
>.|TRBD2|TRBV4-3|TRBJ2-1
CASSPEGLAAYNEQFF
TGCGCCAGCAGCCCGGAGGGACTAGCGGCCTACAATGAGCAGTTCTTC
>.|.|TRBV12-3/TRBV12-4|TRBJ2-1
CASSATINEQFF
TGTGCCAGCAGTGCTACGATAAATGAGCAGTTCTTC
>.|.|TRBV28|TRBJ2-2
CASRAAGQSLNGELFF
TGTGCCAGCAGGGCCGCGGGACAGTCATTGAACGGGGAGCTGTTTTTT
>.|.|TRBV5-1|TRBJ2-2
CASSLEGAGELFF
TGCGCCAGCAGCTTGGAGGGGGCCGGGGAGCTGTTTTTT
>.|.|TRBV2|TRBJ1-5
CASSEIGDSNQPQHF
TGTGCCAGCAGTGAAATCGGGGATAGCAATCAGCCCCAGCATTTT
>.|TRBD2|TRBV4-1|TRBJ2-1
CASSHLTSGGARVDEQFF
TGCGCCAGCAGCCACCTCACTAGCGGGGGGGCAAGGGTCGATGAGCAGTTCTTC
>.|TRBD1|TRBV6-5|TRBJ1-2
CASSYHGDRGDGYTF
TGTGCCAGCAGTTATCACGGAGACAGGGGCGATGGCTACACCTTC
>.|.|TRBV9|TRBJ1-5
CASSVDAGAASGPQHF
TGTGCCAGCAGCGTAGATGCAGGGGCCGCTTCGGGGCCCCAGCATTTT
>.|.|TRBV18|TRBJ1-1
CASSIGGDTEAFF
TGTGCCAGCTCTATCGGGGGAGACACTGAAGCTTTCTTT
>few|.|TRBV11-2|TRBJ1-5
CASSRQNNQPQHF
TGTGCCAGCAGCCGACAGAACAATCAGCCCCAGCATTTT
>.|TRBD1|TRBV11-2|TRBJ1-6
CASRNSDRGDNSPLHF
TGTGCCAGCAGAAATTCGGACAGGGGCGATAATTCACCCCTCCACTTT
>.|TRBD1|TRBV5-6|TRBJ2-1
CASSLLRQGPMQQFF
TGTGCCAGCAGCTTACTAAGACAGGGTCCAATGCAGCAGTTCTTC
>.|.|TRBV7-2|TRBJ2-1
CASSRDFGSYNEQFF
TGTGCCAGCTCCCGGGACTTTGGCTCCTACAATGAGCAGTTCTTC
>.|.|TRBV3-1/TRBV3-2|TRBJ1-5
CASSQGSLSAQPQHF
TGTGCCAGCAGCCAAGGCTCCCTCTCCGCGCAGCCCCAGCATTTT
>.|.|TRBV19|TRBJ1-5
CASSPAGAQPQHF
TGTGCCAGTAGCCCCGCAGGGGCTCAGCCCCAGCATTTT
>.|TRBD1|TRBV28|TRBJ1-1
CASRTGGEAFF
TGTGCCAGCAGGACAGGGGGTGAAGCTTTCTTT
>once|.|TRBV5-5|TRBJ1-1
CASSLAAGTEAFF
TGTGCCAGCAGCTTGGCGGCAGGCACTGAAGCTTTCTTT